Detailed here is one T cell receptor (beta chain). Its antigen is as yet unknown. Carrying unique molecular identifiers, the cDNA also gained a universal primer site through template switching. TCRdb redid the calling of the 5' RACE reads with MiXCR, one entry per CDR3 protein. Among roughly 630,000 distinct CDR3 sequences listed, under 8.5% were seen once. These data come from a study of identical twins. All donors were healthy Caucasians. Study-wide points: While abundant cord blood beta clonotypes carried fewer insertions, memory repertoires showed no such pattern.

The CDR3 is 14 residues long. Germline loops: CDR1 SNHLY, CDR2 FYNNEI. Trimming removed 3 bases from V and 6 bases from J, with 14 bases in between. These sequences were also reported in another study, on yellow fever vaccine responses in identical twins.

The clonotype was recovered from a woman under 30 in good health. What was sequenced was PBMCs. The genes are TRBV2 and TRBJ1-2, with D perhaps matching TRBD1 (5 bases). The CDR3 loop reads CASSERWGRNGYTF. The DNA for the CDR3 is TGTGCCAGCAGTGAGAGGTGGGGCAGGAATGGCTACACCTTC.